These 15 T cell receptor beta chains came from one sample sequenced in a study of cytomegalovirus exposure and HLA in healthy donors. The PCR was carried out with 60 Vbeta primers and 13 Jbeta primers. Produced via immunoSEQ multiplex PCR; TCRdb's table is partial and in-frame only. The repertoire holds about 170,000 clones, with 80% to 85% as singletons. The specimen was PBMCs. These receptors were collected from a boy under 10 years old in good health and CMV-seronegative.

This clone has only one observation. CDR3 sequence reads: CASSKDGSTGELFF. CDR3 nucleotide sequence: TGTGCCAGCAGCAAAGACGGGTCCACCGGGGAGCTGTTTTTT. The gene calls are TRBV7-2 and TRBJ2-2; D uncertain. The CDR3 loop spans 14 amino acids. V gave up 5 bases and J gave up 4 bases, with 11 bases separating them. Germline-derived CDR1 and CDR2 are SGHTA and FQGNSA.

The V and J genes are TRBV5-6 and TRBJ2-1; TRBD2 is a possible D gene (5 bases). V gave up 4 bases and J gave up 0 bases, with 17 bases separating them. Germline V CDR1 and CDR2: SGHDT, YYEEEE. The CDR3 sequence is 17 residues long. DNA of the CDR3: TGTGCCAGCAGCCCCCGAGGGCTCAGGAGCTCCTACAATGAGCAGTTCTTC. Translating it yields CASSPRGLRSSYNEQFF.

In its sample, this clone was seen a few times. The chain recombines TRBV10-3 with TRBJ1-1; D not resolved. The CDR3 extends over 12 amino acids. With 6 bases removed from V and 1 base from J, the gap between germline ends came to 6 bases. Per the germline V gene, CDR1 is ENHRY and CDR2 is SYGVKD. In DNA form, the CDR3 reads TGTGCCATCAGGACGGGGAACACTGAAGCTTTCTTT. Amino acid sequence: CAIRTGNTEAFF.

This clone was recorded once. This chain links TRBV27 with TRBJ2-3, with 8 bases that match TRBD2. CDR1 and CDR2 from the germline V gene are MNHEY and SMNVEV (reference sequence). The CDR3 spans 15 residues. V gave up 8 bases and J gave up 5 bases; unmatched junction bases: 12. The CDR3: CASSPAGAKGDTQYF. For the CDR3, the DNA is TGTGCCAGCTCTCCAGCGGGAGCCAAAGGAGATACGCAGTATTTT.

The chain uses TRBV6-5 and TRBJ1-2; D call uncertain. The ends were cut back, 3 bases at V and 4 bases at J, with 9 bases in the middle. In germline, CDR1 is MNHEY, CDR2 SVGAGI. This CDR3 region has 13 residues. CDR3 sequence: CASSYKSGYGYTF. CDR3 sequence (DNA): TGTGCCAGCAGTTATAAATCGGGCTATGGCTACACCTTC.

The V call is TRBV29-1, the J call TRBJ1-2; D gene unclear. CDR1 SQVTM and CDR2 ANQGSEA come from the germline V gene. The CDR3 spans 11 residues. Trimming pared 5 bases from V and 4 bases from J, leaving 8 bases between. Here the CDR3 DNA reads TGCAGCGTTTCCGACACCTATGGCTACACCTTC. Protein sequence: CSVSDTYGYTF.

The rearrangement joins TRBV5-5 to TRBJ1-6; tentative D call: TRBD1 (6 bases). Looked up from germline, CDR1 is SGHKS and CDR2 is YYEKEE (reference sequence). The CDR3 is made up of 18 amino acids. The V end lost 2 bases, the J end lost 0 bases, and 15 bases lay between the germline ends. The CDR3 sequence: CASSFRRQDSSYNSPLHF. CDR3 DNA sequence: TGTGCCAGCAGCTTTAGGCGACAGGACAGCTCCTATAATTCACCCCTCCACTTT.

This rearrangement joins TRBV27 to TRBJ2-3; D perhaps matches TRBD2 (6 bases). This CDR3 comprises 16 residues. The germline CDR1 and CDR2 sequences are MNHEY and SMNVEV (reference sequence). Trimming shortened V by 3 bases and J by 5 bases, and 18 bases separated the two germline ends. DNA of the CDR3: TGTGCCAGCAGTTTCAAAGACGGGAGAGGAGGAGATACGCAGTATTTT. It is translated as CASSFKDGRGGDTQYF.

The chain couples TRBV11-2 to TRBJ2-1; a possible D gene is TRBD2 (6 bases). CDR3 length: 16 residues. V gave up 0 bases and J gave up 6 bases, with 15 bases separating them. From germline, CDR1 is SGHAT and CDR2 FQNNGV. Here the CDR3 reads CASSLEASAFPNEQFF. The CDR3 DNA follows: TGTGCCAGCAGCTTAGAGGCTAGCGCCTTTCCCAATGAGCAGTTCTTC.

Only one count was recorded for this clone. The chain carries TRBV11-3 and TRBJ2-7; 9 bases align to TRBD2. The V segment lost 8 bases and the J segment 5 bases; nucleotides outside the gene matches: 19. The CDR3 totals 17 residues. Germline V gene lookup returns CDR1 SGHNT and CDR2 YENEEA. In DNA, the CDR3 is TGTGCCAGCGCGGGATCGGGACTAGCCTCCCTGTTTGACGAGCAGTACTTC. Its protein product is CASAGSGLASLFDEQYF.

A note on this clone: The junction and the germline gene differ at one end; a read error may be behind it. The rearrangement uses TRBV11-2 and TRBJ2-3; 10 bases agree with TRBD2. In germline, CDR1 is SGHAT, CDR2 FQNNGV. CDR3 length equals 13 residues. CDR3 protein: CASSLAGGDTQYF. In nucleotides, the CDR3 is TGTGCCAGCAGTTTAGCGGGGGGAGATACGCAGTATTTT.

This clone was seen more than once but under ten times. The chain couples TRBV4-2 to TRBJ1-4; 11 bases line up with TRBD1. The trim removed 4 bases at V and 8 bases at J, leaving 9 bases unmatched. From germline, CDR1 is LGHNA and CDR2 YNFKEQ. This CDR3 is built from 16 residues. This chain's CDR3 is CASSLVSGQGGEKLFF. The CDR3 bases are TGTGCCAGCAGCCTTGTTTCGGGACAGGGGGGAGAAAAACTGTTTTTT.

CDR3 sequence reads: CASSVESRGTGNTIYF. The CDR3, as DNA: TGTGCCAGCAGCGTAGAGTCCAGGGGCACTGGAAACACCATATATTTT. V is TRBV9 and J is TRBJ1-3; maybe TRBD1 (6 bases). The CDR3 contains 16 residues. CDR1 and CDR2 (germline): SGDLS, YYNGEE. Between the trimmed V and J ends, which lost 0 bases and 2 bases, there was a span of 12 bases.

The chain employs TRBV28 and TRBJ2-7, with D tentatively TRBD2 (5 bases). The CDR3 sequence is 15 residues long. CDR1 and CDR2 (germline): MDHEN, SYDVKM. Trimming pared 4 bases from V and 3 bases from J, leaving 16 bases between. Here the CDR3 reads CASSSTRTGYYEQYF. The CDR3 region has the DNA TGTGCCAGCAGTTCAACAAGGACGGGGTACTACGAGCAGTACTTC.

The chain couples TRBV4-3 to TRBJ1-1; 7 bases agree with TRBD1. J gave up 2 bases and V 1 base, and 7 bases lay outside the gene matches. Germline loops: CDR1 LGHNA, CDR2 YSLEER. The CDR3 is 16 amino acids. CDR3 sequence reads: CASSQGDREFNTEAFF. CDR3 nucleotide sequence: TGCGCCAGCAGCCAAGGCGACAGGGAGTTCAACACTGAAGCTTTCTTT.